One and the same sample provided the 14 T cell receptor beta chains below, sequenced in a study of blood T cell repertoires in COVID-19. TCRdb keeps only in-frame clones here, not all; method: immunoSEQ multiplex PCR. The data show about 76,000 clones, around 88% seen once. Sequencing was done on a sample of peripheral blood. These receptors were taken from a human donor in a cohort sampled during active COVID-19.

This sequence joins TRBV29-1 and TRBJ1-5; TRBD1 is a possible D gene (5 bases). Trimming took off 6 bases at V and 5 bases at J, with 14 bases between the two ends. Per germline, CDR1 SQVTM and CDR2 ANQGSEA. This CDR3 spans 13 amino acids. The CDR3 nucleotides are TGCAGCGTCGCTTCGGACAACGATCAGCCCCAGCATTTT. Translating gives CSVASDNDQPQHF.

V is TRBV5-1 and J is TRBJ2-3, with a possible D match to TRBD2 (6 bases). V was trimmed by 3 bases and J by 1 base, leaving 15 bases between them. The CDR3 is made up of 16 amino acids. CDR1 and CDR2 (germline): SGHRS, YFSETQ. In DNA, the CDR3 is TGCGCCAGCAGCTGGGAGGACTCGACAGGCACAGATACGCAGTATTTT. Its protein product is CASSWEDSTGTDTQYF. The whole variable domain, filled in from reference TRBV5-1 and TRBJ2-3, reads KAGVTQTPRYLIKTRGQQVTLSCSPISGHRSVSWYQQTPGQGLQFLFEYFSETQRNKGNFPGRFSGRQFSNSRSEMNVSTLELGDSALYLCASSWEDSTGTDTQYFGPGTRLTVL.

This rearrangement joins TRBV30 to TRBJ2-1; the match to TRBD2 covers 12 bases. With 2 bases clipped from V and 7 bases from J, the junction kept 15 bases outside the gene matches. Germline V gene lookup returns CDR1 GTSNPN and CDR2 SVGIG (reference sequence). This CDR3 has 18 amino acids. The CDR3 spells CAWSITGSTSGRRNEQFF. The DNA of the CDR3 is TGTGCCTGGAGTATCACGGGGTCGACTAGCGGGAGAAGGAATGAGCAGTTCTTC. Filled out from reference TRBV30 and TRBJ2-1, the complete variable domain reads SQTIHQWPATLVQPVGSPLSLECTVEGTSNPNLYWYRQAAGRGLQLLFYSVGIGQISSEVPQNLSASRPQDRQFILSSKKLLLSDSGFYLCAWSITGSTSGRRNEQFFGPGTRLTVL.

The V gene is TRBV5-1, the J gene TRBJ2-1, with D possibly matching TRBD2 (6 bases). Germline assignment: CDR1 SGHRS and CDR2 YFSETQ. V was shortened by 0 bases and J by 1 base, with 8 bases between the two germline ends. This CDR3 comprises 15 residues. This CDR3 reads CASSLGLASYNEQFF. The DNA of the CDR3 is TGCGCCAGCAGCTTGGGTCTAGCGTCCTACAATGAGCAGTTCTTC.

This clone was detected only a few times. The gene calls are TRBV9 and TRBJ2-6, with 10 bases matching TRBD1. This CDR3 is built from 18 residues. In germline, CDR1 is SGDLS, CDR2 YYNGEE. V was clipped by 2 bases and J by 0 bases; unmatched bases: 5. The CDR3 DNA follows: TGTGCCAGCAGCGTTGGGACAGGGGCAGCCTCTGGGGCCAACGTCCTGACTTTC. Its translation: CASSVGTGAASGANVLTF. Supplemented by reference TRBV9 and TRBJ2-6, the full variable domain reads DSGVTQTPKHLITATGQRVTLRCSPRSGDLSVYWYQQSLDQGLQFLIQYYNGEERAKGNILERFSAQQFPDLHSELNLSSLELGDSALYFCASSVGTGAASGANVLTFGAGSRLTVL.

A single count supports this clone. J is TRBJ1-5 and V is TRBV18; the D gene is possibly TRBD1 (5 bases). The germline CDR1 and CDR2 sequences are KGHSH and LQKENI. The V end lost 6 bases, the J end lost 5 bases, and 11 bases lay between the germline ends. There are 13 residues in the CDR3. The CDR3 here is CASSSGVDQPQHF. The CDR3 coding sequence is TGTGCCAGCTCGTCGGGGGTAGATCAGCCCCAGCATTTT.

CDR3 nucleotides: TGTGCCAGCATCAAACAGGGGGCCCACTATGGCTACACCTTC. Its translation is CASIKQGAHYGYTF. The chain recombines TRBV5-4 with TRBJ1-2, with TRBD1 matching over 9 bases. V lost 6 bases to trimming and J lost 3 bases; unmatched junction nucleotides: 6. The CDR3 is 14 residues long. Germline CDR1 reads SGHNT; CDR2 reads YYREEE (reference sequence).

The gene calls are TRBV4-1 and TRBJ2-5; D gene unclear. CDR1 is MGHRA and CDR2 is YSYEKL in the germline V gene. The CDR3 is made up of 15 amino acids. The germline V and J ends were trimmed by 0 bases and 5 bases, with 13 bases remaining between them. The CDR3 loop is CASSQDATRSETQYF. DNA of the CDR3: TGCGCCAGCAGCCAAGATGCCACGCGTTCGGAGACCCAGTACTTC.

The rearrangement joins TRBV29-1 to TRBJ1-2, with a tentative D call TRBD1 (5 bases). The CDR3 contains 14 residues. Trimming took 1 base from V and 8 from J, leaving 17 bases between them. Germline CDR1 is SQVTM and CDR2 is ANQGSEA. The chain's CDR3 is CSVEAPPRVEGYTF. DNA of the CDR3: TGCAGCGTTGAAGCACCTCCCAGGGTTGAGGGCTACACCTTC.

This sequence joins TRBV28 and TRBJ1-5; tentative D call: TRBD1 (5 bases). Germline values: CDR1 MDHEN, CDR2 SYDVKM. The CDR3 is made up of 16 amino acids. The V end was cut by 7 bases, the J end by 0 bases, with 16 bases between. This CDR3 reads CASIRGGHLSNQPQHF. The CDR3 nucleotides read TGTGCCAGCATCCGGGGAGGACACCTTAGCAATCAGCCCCAGCATTTT.

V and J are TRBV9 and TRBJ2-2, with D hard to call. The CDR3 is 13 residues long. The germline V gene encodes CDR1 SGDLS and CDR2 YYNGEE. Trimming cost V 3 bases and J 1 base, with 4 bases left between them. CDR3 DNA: TGTGCCAGCAGCGCCATGAACACCGGGGAGCTGTTTTTT. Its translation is CASSAMNTGELFF.

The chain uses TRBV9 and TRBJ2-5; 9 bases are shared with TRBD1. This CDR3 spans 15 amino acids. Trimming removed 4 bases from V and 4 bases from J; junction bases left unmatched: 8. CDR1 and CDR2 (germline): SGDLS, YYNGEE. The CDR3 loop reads CASSLWDRERETQYF. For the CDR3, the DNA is TGTGCCAGCAGCCTATGGGACAGGGAACGAGAGACCCAGTACTTC. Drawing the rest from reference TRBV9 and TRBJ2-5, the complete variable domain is DSGVTQTPKHLITATGQRVTLRCSPRSGDLSVYWYQQSLDQGLQFLIQYYNGEERAKGNILERFSAQQFPDLHSELNLSSLELGDSALYFCASSLWDRERETQYFGPGTRLLVL.

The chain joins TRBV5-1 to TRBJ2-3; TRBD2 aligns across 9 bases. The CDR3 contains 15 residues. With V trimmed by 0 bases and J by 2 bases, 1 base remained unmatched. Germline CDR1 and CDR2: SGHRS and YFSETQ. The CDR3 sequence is CASSLASGATDTQYF. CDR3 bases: TGCGCCAGCAGCTTGGCTAGCGGGGCCACAGATACGCAGTATTTT.

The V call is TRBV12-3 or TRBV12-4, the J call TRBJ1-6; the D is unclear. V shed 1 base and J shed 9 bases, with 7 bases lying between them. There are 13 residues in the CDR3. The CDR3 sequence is CASSLGSGSPLHF. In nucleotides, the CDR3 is TGTGCCAGCAGTTTAGGTTCGGGTTCACCCCTCCACTTT.